Described below is a single TCR beta chain sequence and its context. The data belong to a study of cytomegalovirus exposure and HLA in healthy donors. The primer mix had 60 Vbeta and 13 Jbeta primers. Clones were sequenced by immunoSEQ multiplex PCR, and TCRdb holds only the in-frame ones, with some missing. The sample holds approximately 210,000 clones, about 75% seen once. V lost 0 bases to trimming and J lost 7 bases; unmatched junction nucleotides: 17. Germline values: CDR1 SGHDN, CDR2 FVKESK. This CDR3 region has 19 residues. Sample: PBMCs. The chain combines TRBV14 with TRBJ1-1; TRBD1 aligns across 10 bases. The clonotype was recovered from a male donor in good health and CMV-seronegative. The CDR3 loop is CASSQDRKTGGMKTGEAFF. The CDR3 DNA sequence: TGTGCCAGCAGCCAAGATAGGAAGACAGGGGGCATGAAGACTGGTGAAGCTTTCTTT.